What follows are 19 T cell receptor beta chains derived from one specimen sequenced in a study of molecular identifiers for immune sequencing clone quantification. TCRdb used MiXCR to reprocess the PCR reads, holding one entry per CDR3 protein. The sample has 400,000 to 600,000 distinct CDR3 sequences, 20% to 25% seen once. Material: naive CD8+ T cells from blood, with Jurkat cell RNA spiked in. Described subset: FACS-sorted CD8+CD4-CCR7+CD45RA+ naive T cells. The receptors come from a human donor in good health. Some libraries in this study had Jurkat cell RNA spiked in.

This rearrangement joins TRBV20-1 to TRBJ2-7; 7 nucleotides match TRBD2. CDR3 length equals 17 residues. Germline loops: CDR1 DFQATT, CDR2 SNEGSKA (reference sequence). Trimming cost V 0 bases and J 0 bases; bases outside gene matches: 11. The CDR3 DNA reads TGCAGTGCTAGAGATCGAGGTGCTAGCGGAAGCTCCTACGAGCAGTACTTC. Protein: CSARDRGASGSSYEQYF.

There are a few counts of this clonotype. CDR3 nucleotide sequence: TGTGCCAGCAGTTACTCCCTCAGGGGTGGCCAGCCCCAGCATTTT. The encoded protein is CASSYSLRGGQPQHF. The rearrangement links TRBV6-2 or TRBV6-3 to TRBJ1-5; possible D gene TRBD1, 6 bases. CDR1 MNHEY and CDR2 SVGEGT come from the germline V gene. The CDR3 has 15 amino acids. Trimming shortened V by 0 bases and J by 7 bases, and 13 bases separated the two germline ends.

This clonotype came up many times. V and J are TRBV28 and TRBJ2-2; D is possibly TRBD1 or TRBD2 (5 bases each). V was clipped by 7 bases and J by 5 bases, with 8 bases between them. This CDR3 region has 12 residues. CDR1 and CDR2 (germline): MDHEN, SYDVKM. CDR3 sequence (DNA): TGTGCCAGCAATGAGGGGACCGGGGAGCTGTTTTTT. Its protein product is CASNEGTGELFF.

This clonotype was counted at least ten times. The chain is built from TRBV6-2 or TRBV6-3 and TRBJ2-2; 8 bases are a match to TRBD2. V was pared by 6 bases and J by 7 bases, with 4 bases of the junction left unmatched. The germline V gene encodes CDR1 MNHEY and CDR2 SVGEGT. This CDR3 has 13 amino acids. The CDR3 DNA reads as TGTGCCAGCAGGGAGCGGGGGATCGGGGAGCTGTTTTTT. This translates into CASRERGIGELFF.

This clonotype was recorded many times. The chain links TRBV7-8 to TRBJ2-5, with a tentative D call TRBD2 (7 bases). The CDR3 length is 16 residues. V was cut by 5 bases and J by 5 bases, with 21 bases left in between. The germline V gene has CDR1 SGHVS and CDR2 FQNEAQ. The CDR3 here is CASSLNTGGPLETQYF. The CDR3, as DNA: TGTGCCAGCAGCCTTAACACCGGGGGGCCCTTGGAGACCCAGTACTTC.

This clonotype was detected only a few times. The rearrangement joins TRBV7-9 to TRBJ1-1; weak D call: TRBD1 (6 bases). This CDR3 region has 16 residues. Germline V gene lookup returns CDR1 SEHNR and CDR2 FQNEAQ (reference sequence). Trimming removed 1 base at V and 0 bases at J, with 12 bases between. CDR3 region: CASSLDGQIMNTEAFF. Written as DNA, the CDR3 is TGTGCCAGCAGCTTAGACGGACAGATCATGAACACTGAAGCTTTCTTT.

This clonotype came up many times. The chain uses TRBV6-6 and TRBJ2-3; the D gene could be TRBD1 or TRBD2 (5 bases each). The CDR3 contains 13 residues. CDR1 is MNHNY, CDR2 SVGAGI, per germline (reference sequence). The V and J ends lost 4 bases and 3 bases respectively, with 8 bases between them. CDR3 sequence: CASSWDPTDTQYF. The CDR3 DNA follows: TGTGCCAGCAGTTGGGACCCGACAGATACGCAGTATTTT.

This clonotype came up a few times. J is TRBJ2-1 and V is TRBV14; 8 positions match TRBD2. Germline CDR1 SGHDN, CDR2 FVKESK. This CDR3 contains 15 residues. Trimming removed 1 base from V and 9 bases from J; junction bases left unmatched: 8. Here the CDR3 reads CASSQGSGVGVEQFF. In DNA, the CDR3 is TGTGCCAGCAGCCAAGGTAGCGGGGTCGGGGTTGAGCAGTTCTTC.

This clonotype was recorded a few times. The chain carries TRBV7-6 and TRBJ2-1; D possibly corresponds to TRBD1 (5 bases). Germline CDR1 and CDR2: SGHVS and FNYEAQ. This CDR3 is 15 amino acids long. The V gene lost 1 base and the J gene lost 5 bases, with 12 bases spanning the gap. The CDR3 nucleotides are TGTGCCAGCAGCTTAGGCAGGCAGGGAAACAATGAGCAGTTCTTC. Protein product: CASSLGRQGNNEQFF.

About this clonotype itself: This may come from a read error, since a much larger clone is one base off. The chain links TRBV30 to TRBJ1-1, with unresolved D. The length of the CDR3 is 13 residues. V was cut by 0 bases and J by 6 bases, with 11 bases left in between. In germline, CDR1 is GTSNPN, CDR2 SVGIG (reference sequence). The CDR3 loop is CAWSVRMSAEAFF. The DNA for the CDR3 is TGTGCCTGGAGTGTACGGATGTCCGCTGAAGCTTTCTTT.

The J gene is TRBJ1-1, the V gene TRBV28; perhaps TRBD1 as D (6 bases). The germline V and J ends were trimmed by 1 base and 0 bases, with 9 bases remaining between them. Germline assignment: CDR1 MDHEN and CDR2 SYDVKM. This CDR3 spans 15 amino acids. CDR3 region: CASSLLAGVNTEAFF. The CDR3 DNA sequence: TGTGCCAGCAGTTTATTGGCAGGGGTGAACACTGAAGCTTTCTTT.

This clonotype showed up many times. This chain links TRBV29-1 with TRBJ1-1; D is undetermined. The CDR3 is 11 residues long. The V and J ends lost 6 bases and 2 bases respectively, with 7 bases between them. Germline assignment: CDR1 SQVTM and CDR2 ANQGSEA. The CDR3 spells CSVNRNTEAFF. As DNA, the CDR3 is TGCAGCGTCAACAGAAACACTGAAGCTTTCTTT. Supplemented by reference TRBV29-1 and TRBJ1-1, the full variable domain reads SAVISQKPSRDICQRGTSLTIQCQVDSQVTMMFWYRQQPGQSLTLIATANQGSEATYESGFVIDKFPISRPNLTFSTLTVSNMSPEDSSIYLCSVNRNTEAFFGQGTRLTVV.

As concerns this clonotype: Being one base from a much bigger clone, this may be a read error. The chain's CDR3 is CASRYSSQGSDTQYF. The CDR3 DNA reads TGTGCCAGCAGGTACTCGTCCCAGGGATCGGATACGCAGTATTTT. The chain employs TRBV6-6 and TRBJ2-3; D might be TRBD1 (5 bases). This CDR3 has 15 residues. The germline V gene encodes CDR1 MNHNY and CDR2 SVGAGI (reference sequence).

This clonotype was seen many times. The rearrangement joins TRBV25-1 to TRBJ2-2; 8 bases align to TRBD2. The CDR3 contains 14 residues. CDR1 is MGHDK, CDR2 SYGVNS, per germline. Trimming removed 3 bases from V and 8 bases from J; junction bases left unmatched: 5. As DNA, the CDR3 is TGTGCCAGCAGTGAGGTAGCGGGGCCGGGGGAGCTGTTTTTT. This codes for CASSEVAGPGELFF.

In this sample, this clonotype turned up many times. This rearrangement joins TRBV21-1 to TRBJ1-5. TRBV21-1 is given as a pseudogene. CDR3 length: 9 amino acids. This CDR3 reads CARNQPQHF. CDR3 bases: TGTGCCAGAAATCAGCCCCAGCATTTT.

This clonotype was detected ten times or more. The chain recombines TRBV20-1 with TRBJ2-3; 11 positions match TRBD2. J was trimmed by 4 bases and V by 5 bases; bases with no gene match: 5. Germline CDR1 is DFQATT and CDR2 is SNEGSKA (reference sequence). There are 14 residues in the CDR3. CDR3 DNA: TGCAGTGCTTTCTCTAGCGGGGGGTCAGATACGCAGTATTTT. The encoded protein is CSAFSSGGSDTQYF.

This clonotype was recorded many times. This chain joins TRBV6-4 and TRBJ2-3; D assignment may be TRBD1 or TRBD2 (5 bases each). The CDR3 extends over 15 amino acids. CDR1 and CDR2 (germline): MRHNA, SNTAGT. V lost 2 bases to trimming and J lost 3 bases, with 12 bases between them. In nucleotides, the CDR3 is TGTGCCAGCAGTGACAGGGGAGTGGGTACAGATACGCAGTATTTT. Amino acids: CASSDRGVGTDTQYF.

The chain carries TRBV10-2 and TRBJ2-2; the match to TRBD1 covers 7 bases. Looked up from germline, CDR1 is WSHSY and CDR2 is SAAADI. V shed 9 bases and J 0 bases; nucleotides not matched to a gene: 4. The CDR3 has 14 amino acids. CDR3: CASGQDPNTGELFF. The CDR3 DNA reads as TGCGCCAGTGGACAGGATCCGAACACCGGGGAGCTGTTTTTT.

V and J are TRBV6-5 and TRBJ1-1; D unresolved. The CDR3 length is 13 residues. Trimming pared 10 bases from V and 2 bases from J, leaving 14 bases between. Per germline, CDR1 MNHEY and CDR2 SVGAGI. Written as DNA, the CDR3 is TGTGCCACCTCTGAGATGGTTAACACTGAAGCTTTCTTT. This codes for CATSEMVNTEAFF.